The TCR beta chain described here comes from a study of long-term antiretroviral therapy in people with HIV. Whole-study results and caveats: Repertoire dominance by clones expanded before ART was seen at all time points.

A remark on this clone: Its specificity is not known.

Germline V gene sequence: CDR1 PRHDT, CDR2 FYEKMQ (reference sequence). V lost 1 base and J 5 bases, leaving 14 bases between the germline ends. The CDR3 length is 15 residues. Running of the v3.0 immunoSEQ assay took place at survey level. Per sample, sequencing targeted roughly 40,000-55,000 T-cell genomes. The data were produced by immunoSEQ multiplex PCR, yet TCRdb's version contains in-frame clones alone and is incomplete. This sample carries around 30,000 clones, 84% of them seen once, and the ten largest clones take roughly 6.7%. The receptor's source is a man between 18 and 29 years old with HIV. Here the sequenced sample was unsorted PBMCs, taken 0.4 years after starting antiretroviral therapy. The chain employs TRBV13 and TRBJ2-5; D gene uncertain. CDR3 protein: CASSLVSSPRETQYF. The CDR3 DNA sequence: TGTGCCAGCAGCTTAGTCTCCAGCCCCAGGGAGACCCAGTACTTC.